The sequence of this T cell receptor beta chain was determined in a study of blood T cells in healthy people across ages. Healthy Caucasians from Russia aged about 6 to 100 served as donors. Whenever a sample was processed, at least 6.5 million PBMCs were isolated. The CDR3 contains 14 residues. Germline CDR1 MDHEN, CDR2 SYDVKM. Trimming took off 6 bases at V and 11 bases at J, with 22 bases between the two ends. Primed by a sample-barcoded 5' primer and a J-beta primer mix, a second PCR proceeded for 7 to 11 cycles. One entry per CDR3 protein, called by TCRdb with MiXCR from the 5' RACE reads. The sample lists about 730,000 distinct CDR3 sequences, more than 40% occurring once.

The V gene is TRBV28, the J gene TRBJ2-5; D possibly uses TRBD1 or TRBD2 (5 bases each). Sequenced sample: blood. The clonotype was recovered from an older woman in good health. The DNA of the CDR3 is TGTGCCAGCAGACCAAGGGACCCTATGAGGGAGCAGTACTTC. Its protein is CASRPRDPMREQYF.